The 8 T cell receptor beta chains presented below share a single source sample, sequenced in a study of T-cell memory formation after mild COVID-19. TCRdb analysed the 5' RACE reads with MiXCR anew, one entry per CDR3 protein. The table shows about 400,000 distinct CDR3 sequences, with approximately 25% occurring only once. The sequenced sample was PBMCs or a T cell subset sorted from them (not recorded which). The receptors here all came from an adult woman who had mild COVID-19 (a few samples of this study predate the infection). Cell type and time point are not known.

This clonotype was observed a handful of times. The chain links TRBV20-1 to TRBJ2-1; 7 bases agree with TRBD1. After removal of 8 bases from V and 9 bases from J, the junction contained 10 bases not matched to a gene. Germline-derived CDR1 and CDR2 are DFQATT and SNEGSKA (reference sequence). The length of the CDR3 is 12 residues. In nucleotides, the CDR3 is TGCAGTATTAGGGGGCAGTCCAGTGAGCAGTTCTTC. As protein: CSIRGQSSEQFF.

This clonotype turned up a few times. V gene TRBV12-3 or TRBV12-4 combines with J gene TRBJ1-2; D unclear. The CDR3 loop spans 16 amino acids. Deletions cut 5 bases from V and 2 bases from J, with 18 bases between. The CDR3 DNA is TGTGCCAGCAGTCCCTTGGACTCGGCCCCCAACTATGGCTACACCTTC. Translation: CASSPLDSAPNYGYTF.

The J gene is TRBJ1-1, the V gene TRBV27, with no clear D. CDR3 length equals 12 residues. Trimming pared 4 bases from V and 7 bases from J, leaving 10 bases between. Per the germline V gene, CDR1 is MNHEY and CDR2 is SMNVEV (reference sequence). As DNA, the CDR3 is TGTGCCAGCAGTTCCTCGACGAGTGAAGCTTTCTTT. Protein product: CASSSSTSEAFF.

This clonotype was seen repeatedly, ten times or more. V gene TRBV28 combines with J gene TRBJ2-3, with D perhaps being TRBD1 or TRBD2 (6 bases each). The germline V gene encodes CDR1 MDHEN and CDR2 SYDVKM. This CDR3 contains 14 residues. V was clipped by 7 bases and J by 4 bases, with 15 bases between them. In nucleotides, the CDR3 is TGTGCCAGCACCCTACGCCGGGGGCCAGATACGCAGTATTTT. Protein product: CASTLRRGPDTQYF. Filled out from reference TRBV28 and TRBJ2-3, the complete variable domain reads DVKVTQSSRYLVKRTGEKVFLECVQDMDHENMFWYRQDPGLGLRLIYFSYDVKMKEKGDIPEGYSVSREKKERFSLILESASTNQTSMYLCASTLRRGPDTQYFGPGTRLTVL.

This chain uses TRBV12-3 or TRBV12-4 with TRBJ2-4, with D hard to call. V dropped 2 bases and J dropped 0 bases, with 8 bases sitting between them. This CDR3 spans 15 amino acids. In DNA, the CDR3 is TGTGCCAGCAGTTTACCGAGAATAGCCAAAAACATTCAGTACTTC. This codes for CASSLPRIAKNIQYF.

The CDR3 loop is CASSSGETYGYTF. CDR3 nucleotides: TGTGCCAGCAGTTCGGGGGAGACCTATGGCTACACCTTC. The gene calls are TRBV12-3 or TRBV12-4 and TRBJ1-2; a possible D gene is TRBD1 (5 bases). The CDR3 consists of 13 residues. The V end was cut by 4 bases, the J end by 4 bases, with 10 bases between.

V usage is TRBV20-1 and J usage is TRBJ1-6; TRBD1 matches 9 bases. Germline V gene sequence: CDR1 DFQATT, CDR2 SNEGSKA (reference sequence). The CDR3 runs to 15 residues. Losses at the gene ends were 5 bases for V and 6 bases for J; bases not matched to a gene: 8. CDR3 residues: CSARPGQGPNSPLHF. In DNA form, the CDR3 reads TGCAGTGCTCGACCGGGACAGGGACCTAATTCACCCCTCCACTTT.

This clonotype came up a few times. The chain couples TRBV27 to TRBJ2-7; TRBD1 might be the D (6 bases). This CDR3 is built from 14 residues. V lost 3 bases to trimming and J lost 2 bases, with 11 bases between them. In germline, CDR1 is MNHEY, CDR2 SMNVEV (reference sequence). The CDR3 loop reads CASSFGPGAYEQYF. CDR3 coding DNA: TGTGCCAGCAGTTTCGGCCCAGGGGCCTACGAGCAGTACTTC.